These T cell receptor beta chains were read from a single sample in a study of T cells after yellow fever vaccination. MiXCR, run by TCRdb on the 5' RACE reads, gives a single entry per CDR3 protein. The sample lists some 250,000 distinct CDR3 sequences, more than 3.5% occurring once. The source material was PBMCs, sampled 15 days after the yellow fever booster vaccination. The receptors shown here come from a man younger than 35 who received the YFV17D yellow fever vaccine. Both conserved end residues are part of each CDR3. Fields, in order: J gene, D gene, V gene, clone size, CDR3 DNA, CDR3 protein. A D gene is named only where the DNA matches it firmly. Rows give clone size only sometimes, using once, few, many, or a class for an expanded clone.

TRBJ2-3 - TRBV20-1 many TGCAGTGCTAGAGAACCACAGGGAAGGGGGGATACGCAGTATTTT CSAREPQGRGDTQYF
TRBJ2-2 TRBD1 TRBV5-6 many TGTGCCAGCAGCTTATCCCGGGACAGCTCGAACACCGGGGAGCTGTTTTTT CASSLSRDSSNTGELFF
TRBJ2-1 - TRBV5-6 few TGTGCCAGCAGCTTGGAGCACAATGAGCAGTTCTTC CASSLEHNEQFF
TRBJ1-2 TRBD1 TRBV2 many TGTGCCAGCAGGGAGGAGGGGGCAGATGGCTACACCTTC CASREEGADGYTF
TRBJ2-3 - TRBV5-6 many TGTGCCAGCAGCGACTGGGTCACAGATACGCAGTATTTT CASSDWVTDTQYF
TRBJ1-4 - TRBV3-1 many TGTGCCAGCAGCCAAGATTCGCAGGATACTGAAAAACTGTTTTTT CASSQDSQDTEKLFF
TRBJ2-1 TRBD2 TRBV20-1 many TGCAGTGCTAGGGAGGGACTATTATACAATGAGCAGTTCTTC CSAREGLLYNEQFF
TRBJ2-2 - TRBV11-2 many TGTGCCAGCAGCTTACGTCTAGTGGACACCGGGGAGCTGTTTTTT CASSLRLVDTGELFF
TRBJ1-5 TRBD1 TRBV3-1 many TGTGCCAGCAGCCAAGAGGGGGACAGTCAGCCCCAGCATTTT CASSQEGDSQPQHF
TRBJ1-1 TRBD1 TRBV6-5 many TGTGCCAGCAGTTCATACGCCGGGACAGAGAACACTGAAGCTTTCTTT CASSSYAGTENTEAFF
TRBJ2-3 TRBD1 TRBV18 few TGTGCCAGCTCATCAAATCCCGGGACAGGGTCCAGCGCAGATACGCAGTATTTT CASSSNPGTGSSADTQYF
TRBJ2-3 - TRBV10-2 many TGCGCCAGCTCTACTAGCCACAGCACAGATACGCAGTATTTT CASSTSHSTDTQYF
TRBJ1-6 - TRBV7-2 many TGTGCCAGCAGCTTAGGCCCTTCGGAATCCTATAATTCACCCCTCCACTTT CASSLGPSESYNSPLHF
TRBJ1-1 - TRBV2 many TGTGCCACCTCGGGGGGAAGTCCTGAAGCTTTCTTT CATSGGSPEAFF
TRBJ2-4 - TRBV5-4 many TGTGCCAGCAGCCCCCCGGGACGAGGGTCGGACATTCAGTACTTC CASSPPGRGSDIQYF
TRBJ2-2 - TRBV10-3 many TGTGCCATCAGTGGGCCAGGCCGCACCGGGGAGCTGTTTTTT CAISGPGRTGELFF
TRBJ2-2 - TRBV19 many TGTGCCAGTAGTCGACGACTGAACACCGGGGAGCTGTTTTTT CASSRRLNTGELFF
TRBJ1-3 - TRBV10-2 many TGCGCCAGCAGTGTGACGGAGGGAAACACCATATATTTT CASSVTEGNTIYF
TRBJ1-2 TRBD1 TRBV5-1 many TGCGCCAGCAGCTCCCCGGGACAGTCCGAGAGCTACACCTTC CASSSPGQSESYTF
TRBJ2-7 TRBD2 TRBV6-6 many TGTGCCAGCAGTTATGGGACTAGCCGGGACGAGCAGTACTTC CASSYGTSRDEQYF
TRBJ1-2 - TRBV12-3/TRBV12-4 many TGTGCCAGCAGTTTAGGGGCCTACCAGGTCTATGGCTACACCTTC CASSLGAYQVYGYTF
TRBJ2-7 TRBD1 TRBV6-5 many TGTGCCAGCAGTTCCGACAGGGGGGCCGAGCAGTACTTC CASSSDRGAEQYF
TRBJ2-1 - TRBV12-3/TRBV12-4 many TGTGCCAGCGAATGGGGGGCCTTCAATGAGCAGTTCTTC CASEWGAFNEQFF
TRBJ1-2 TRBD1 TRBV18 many TGTGCCAGCTCACCAGAGGGACAGACTAACTATGGCTACACCTTC CASSPEGQTNYGYTF
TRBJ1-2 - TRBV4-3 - TGCGCCAGCAGCCAAGACTGGGGCAGAGGCTACACCTTC CASSQDWGRGYTF
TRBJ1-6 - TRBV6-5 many TGTGCCAGCAGTTACCACGTCAGATCCTATAATTCACCCCTCCACTTT CASSYHVRSYNSPLHF
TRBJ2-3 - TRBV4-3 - TGCGCCAGCAGCGCCAGGACTGTAGATACGCAGTATTTT CASSARTVDTQYF
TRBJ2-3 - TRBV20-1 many TGCAGTGCTAGATGGGGTGGTCGCACAGATACGCAGTATTTT CSARWGGRTDTQYF
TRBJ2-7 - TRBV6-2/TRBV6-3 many TGTGCCAGCAGTACCGGACATCCAGCCTACGAGCAGTACTTC CASSTGHPAYEQYF
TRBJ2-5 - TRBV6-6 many TGTGCCAGCAGTTACCTGCCCTCTAGCCAAGAGACCCAGTACTTC CASSYLPSSQETQYF
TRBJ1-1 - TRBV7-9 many TGTGCCAGCAGAGTAGGGAATGGAGTAGACACTGAAGCTTTCTTT CASRVGNGVDTEAFF
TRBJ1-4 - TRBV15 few TGTGCCACCAGCAGGGGGGGTGGTAGGGACGGTGAAAAACTGTTTTTT CATSRGGGRDGEKLFF
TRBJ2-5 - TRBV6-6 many TGTGCCAGCAGGAGAGGGACCCAGTACTTC CASRRGTQYF
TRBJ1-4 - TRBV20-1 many TGCAGTGCTGTACAGGGCTGGGCTAATGAAAAACTGTTTTTT CSAVQGWANEKLFF
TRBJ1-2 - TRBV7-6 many TGTGCCAGCAGCTTAAGGGGTGATGGCTACACCTTC CASSLRGDGYTF
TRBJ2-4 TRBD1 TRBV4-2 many TGTGCCAGCAGCCAAGATTGGGCGGGGACAGGGGGATACATTCAGTACTTC CASSQDWAGTGGYIQYF
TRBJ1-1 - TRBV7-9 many TGTGCCAGCAGCTTTCAGGGAGGCGAACAAGCTTTCTTT CASSFQGGEQAFF
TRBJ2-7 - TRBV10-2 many TGCGCCAGCAGTGACGGGAGCACCTACGAGCAGTACTTC CASSDGSTYEQYF
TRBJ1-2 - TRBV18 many TGTGCCAGCTCACCACGGGAGACGGATGGCTACACCTTC CASSPRETDGYTF
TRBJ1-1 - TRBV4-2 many TGTGCCAGCAGCGTACAGACAGGAGGGGGGAGAGCTTTCTTT CASSVQTGGGRAFF
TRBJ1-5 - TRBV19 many TGTGCCAGTAGTTTCAGGGAGAGTGGTCAGCCCCAGCATTTT CASSFRESGQPQHF
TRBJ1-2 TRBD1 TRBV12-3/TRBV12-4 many TGTGCCAGCAGTTTAAACGAGGACAGGCTTAACTATGGCTACACCTTC CASSLNEDRLNYGYTF
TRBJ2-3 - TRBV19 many TGTGCCAGTAGTATTTTGGACACAGATACGCAGTATTTT CASSILDTDTQYF
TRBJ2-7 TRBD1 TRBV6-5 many TGTGCCAGCAGGAGATCCGGGACAGGGGGCCACGAGCAGTACTTC CASRRSGTGGHEQYF
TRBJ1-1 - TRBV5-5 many TGTGCCAGCAGCTTGGGGCATTCTGAAGCTTTCTTT CASSLGHSEAFF
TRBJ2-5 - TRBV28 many TGTGCCAGCAGTGTTCAGGGGACCTCACTCGCACAGTACTTC CASSVQGTSLAQYF
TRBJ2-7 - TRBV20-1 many TGCAGTGCTAGATCCTTGGGTGAGGGTCTGAAGCAGTACTTC CSARSLGEGLKQYF
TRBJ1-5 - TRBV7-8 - TGTGCCAGCAGCATATCCGGGACACTGAATCAGCCCCAGCATTTT CASSISGTLNQPQHF
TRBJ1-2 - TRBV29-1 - TGCAGCGTTATCCCGGGCGGTAACTATGGCTACACCTTC CSVIPGGNYGYTF